These 25 T cell receptor beta chains originate from one sample sequenced in a study of T cells in Graves' hyperthyroidism and ophthalmopathy. TCR beta CDR3 region amplification was performed from RNA transcripts. With the HTBI primer set, the TCR CDR3 went through a first round of RT-PCR. TCRdb ran MiXCR on the multiplex PCR reads and lists one entry per CDR3 protein. Of 500,000 or so distinct CDR3 sequences listed, roughly 15% are singletons. The sequenced material came from blood. The receptors come from a woman aged 18-29 years with Graves' ophthalmopathy.

Of note for this clonotype: The conserved closing phenylalanine or tryptophan is absent in this CDR3, likely reflecting a read error. The rearrangement uses TRBV20-1 and TRBJ1-6; tentative D call: TRBD1 (5 bases). Per the germline V gene, CDR1 is DFQATT and CDR2 is SNEGSKA (reference sequence). This CDR3 is built from 16 residues. Trimming cost V 0 bases and J 7 bases, with 16 bases left between them. The CDR3 sequence is CSARDQGIWDNSPLHL. In DNA, the CDR3 is TGCAGTGCTAGAGATCAAGGTATTTGGGACAATTCACCCCTCCACCTT.

This sequence joins TRBV19 and TRBJ2-1; TRBD2 agrees at 10 bases. Germline-derived CDR1 and CDR2 are LNHDA and SQIVND (reference sequence). The CDR3 runs 15 residues. The trim removed 3 bases at V and 6 bases at J, leaving 5 bases unmatched. This CDR3 reads CASSILASGSNEQFF. The CDR3 region has the DNA TGTGCCAGTAGTATTTTGGCTAGCGGGAGCAATGAGCAGTTCTTC.

This chain joins TRBV5-6 and TRBJ2-7; 10 bases align to TRBD1. The germline CDR1 and CDR2 sequences are SGHDT and YYEEEE. V trimming: 0 bases; J trimming: 2 bases; junction bases outside the gene matches: 8. CDR3 length equals 17 residues. As DNA, the CDR3 is TGTGCCAGCAGCTTGGCAGTTCGGGACAGGGGAGCCTACGAGCAGTACTTC. This gives the protein CASSLAVRDRGAYEQYF.

This clonotype was observed many times. This chain links TRBV27 with TRBJ1-1, with D perhaps TRBD1 (5 bases). V was pared by 8 bases and J by 5 bases, with 18 bases between. The CDR3 runs to 14 residues. Looked up from germline, CDR1 is MNHEY and CDR2 is SMNVEV (reference sequence). The CDR3 loop is CASSSRGMGTEAFF. CDR3 coding DNA: TGTGCCAGCTCGTCCCGGGGCATGGGGACTGAAGCTTTCTTT.

This clonotype came up many times. This chain connects TRBV7-9 to TRBJ2-3; D uncertain. The CDR3 has 16 residues. Trimming removed 3 bases from V and 2 bases from J, with 15 bases in between. CDR1 and CDR2 from the germline V gene are SEHNR and FQNEAQ (reference sequence). The CDR3 region is CASSFGPEPPTDTQYF. The CDR3 DNA reads as TGTGCCAGCAGCTTCGGTCCGGAACCACCCACAGATACGCAGTATTTT.

This clonotype occurred many times. The chain carries TRBV24-1 and TRBJ2-1; 8 bases map to TRBD2. Germline V gene data show CDR1 as KGHDR and CDR2 as SFDVKD. J gave up 6 bases and V 4 bases, and 13 bases lay outside the gene matches. The CDR3 covers 17 residues. The DNA for the CDR3 is TGTGCCACCAGTGACCCCATTGGCGGGAGGACCCGCAATGAGCAGTTCTTC. This translates into CATSDPIGGRTRNEQFF.

This sequence joins TRBV6-6 and TRBJ2-2; the match to TRBD2 covers 12 bases. Germline V CDR1 and CDR2: MNHNY, SVGAGI (reference sequence). This CDR3 has 18 amino acids. V lost 2 bases to trimming and J lost 4 bases; unmatched junction nucleotides: 8. This CDR3 is CASSYQTSGSLGTGELFF. For the CDR3, the DNA is TGTGCCAGCAGTTACCAGACTAGCGGGAGCTTGGGCACCGGGGAGCTGTTTTTT.

The sample holds many counts of this clonotype. The CDR3 bases are TGTGCCAGCAGCTCACAAGCGAACACTGAAGCTTTCTTT. This codes for CASSSQANTEAFF. The gene calls are TRBV7-2 and TRBJ1-1; D is undetermined. Germline CDR1 SGHTA, CDR2 FQGNSA. The CDR3 totals 13 residues. The germline V and J ends were trimmed by 4 bases and 1 base, with 7 bases remaining between them.

This clonotype came up a few times. The gene calls are TRBV27 and TRBJ2-2; D remains ambiguous. Germline lookup yields CDR1 MNHEY and CDR2 SMNVEV (reference sequence). This CDR3 comprises 15 residues. Trimming left V 5 bases short and J 6 bases short, with 16 bases between. The CDR3 DNA sequence: TGTGCCAGCAGTCCCCGGGCCTTAGATTCCGGGGAGCTGTTTTTT. This codes for CASSPRALDSGELFF.

There are many counts of this clonotype. The rearrangement joins TRBV6-5 to TRBJ2-2; 8 nucleotides agree with TRBD1. The V gene's germline CDR1 is MNHEY and CDR2 SVGAGI. The CDR3 contains 16 residues. Losses at the gene ends were 0 bases for V and 5 bases for J; bases not matched to a gene: 5. This CDR3 is CASSYSFQGATGELFF. In nucleotides, the CDR3 is TGTGCCAGCAGTTACTCGTTCCAGGGGGCGACCGGGGAGCTGTTTTTT.

This clonotype was counted between two and nine times. This sequence joins TRBV19 and TRBJ1-3, with a tentative D call TRBD1 (6 bases). Per the germline V gene, CDR1 is LNHDA and CDR2 is SQIVND (reference sequence). The CDR3 sequence is 13 residues long. Trimming left V 6 bases short and J 2 bases short, with 8 bases between. The CDR3 coding sequence is TGTGCCAGTAGCCGACAGGCTGGAAACACCATATATTTT. Translating gives CASSRQAGNTIYF.

This clonotype appeared many times. The chain is built from TRBV7-3 and TRBJ1-1; D is unclear. Per germline, CDR1 SGHTA and CDR2 FQGTGA. The CDR3 contains 15 residues. V was cut by 1 base and J by 0 bases, with 9 bases left in between. In DNA form, the CDR3 reads TGTGCCAGCAGCTTAATGTCCGGTATGAACACTGAAGCTTTCTTT. Translating it yields CASSLMSGMNTEAFF.

This clonotype was recorded a few times. The chain carries TRBV7-2 and TRBJ2-7; D is tentatively TRBD1 or TRBD2 (5 bases each). Germline CDR1 SGHTA, CDR2 FQGNSA. The CDR3 has 15 residues. V was trimmed by 4 bases and J by 6 bases, leaving 19 bases between them. As DNA, the CDR3 is TGTGCCAGCAGCTCGGGGAAAGTCAGGGAAGTCGAGCAGTACTTC. Its protein product is CASSSGKVREVEQYF.

This clonotype has only one observation. The V call is TRBV24-1, the J call TRBJ1-2; D remains ambiguous. The CDR3 extends over 14 amino acids. V gave up 5 bases and J gave up 4 bases, with 13 bases separating them. Germline CDR1 KGHDR, CDR2 SFDVKD. The CDR3 is CATSGFGVSYGYTF. In DNA form, the CDR3 reads TGTGCCACCAGTGGTTTTGGGGTTAGCTATGGCTACACCTTC.

This rearrangement joins TRBV28 to TRBJ2-4, with 11 bases matching TRBD2. The germline V gene encodes CDR1 MDHEN and CDR2 SYDVKM. The V gene end was trimmed by 5 bases and the J gene end by 0 bases; junction bases not matched to a gene: 6. The CDR3 runs to 17 residues. The CDR3 coding sequence is TGTGCCAGCAGTCCCACTAGCGGGGGCCTAGCCAAAAACATTCAGTACTTC. Translation gives CASSPTSGGLAKNIQYF.

This clonotype was counted once. The chain employs TRBV6-1 and TRBJ1-1; D ambiguous. The CDR3 runs to 14 residues. V lost 9 bases, J lost 1 base, and 15 bases lay in between. CDR1 and CDR2 from the germline V gene are MNHNS and SASEGT. CDR3 sequence (DNA): TGTGCCAGTCAACGGGCAGGTCGGAACACTGAAGCTTTCTTT. Translated: CASQRAGRNTEAFF.

This clonotype has at least ten counts. V and J are TRBV6-1 and TRBJ1-5, with D tentatively TRBD1 (5 bases). The germline gives CDR1 MNHNS, CDR2 SASEGT. This CDR3 has 17 residues. With 0 bases removed from V and 5 bases from J, the gap between germline ends came to 17 bases. CDR3 nucleotide sequence: TGTGCCAGCAGTGAAGCCGGCGGACACCCGGCGGATCAGCCCCAGCATTTT. It translates to CASSEAGGHPADQPQHF.

The chain links TRBV5-1 to TRBJ2-3; 9 nucleotides align to TRBD2. This CDR3 is 18 amino acids long. Looked up from germline, CDR1 is SGHRS and CDR2 is YFSETQ. After removal of 0 bases from V and 0 bases from J, the junction contained 8 bases not matched to a gene. For the CDR3, the DNA is TGCGCCAGCAGCTTGGCTCCGTCTAGCGGGACAAGCACAGATACGCAGTATTTT. It codes for CASSLAPSSGTSTDTQYF.

Many counts were recorded for this clonotype. This chain uses TRBV30 with TRBJ1-1; D possibly corresponds to TRBD1 (6 bases). V was trimmed by 0 bases and J by 3 bases, leaving 17 bases between them. Germline-derived CDR1 and CDR2 are GTSNPN and SVGIG (reference sequence). The CDR3 spans 16 residues. CDR3 DNA: TGTGCCTGGAGTGTACCCCTCAAAGCAGGGGACACTGAAGCTTTCTTT. It encodes CAWSVPLKAGDTEAFF.

The sample holds many counts of this clonotype. This rearrangement joins TRBV10-3 to TRBJ2-7, with 8 bases fitting TRBD2. The CDR3 covers 13 residues. CDR1 is ENHRY, CDR2 SYGVKD, per germline. Unmatched junction bases numbered 6, after V lost 7 bases and J lost 4 bases. The CDR3 protein is CAITPGLDYEQYF. CDR3 in DNA: TGTGCCATCACCCCGGGACTAGATTACGAGCAGTACTTC.

This chain joins TRBV6-1 and TRBJ1-5; D not resolved. This CDR3 contains 13 residues. Germline values: CDR1 MNHNS, CDR2 SASEGT. Trimming left V 7 bases short and J 4 bases short, with 11 bases between. CDR3 nucleotide sequence: TGTGCCAGCAATCTGGGCGGGAATCAGCCCCAGCATTTT. The encoded protein is CASNLGGNQPQHF.

This clonotype was found many times. The chain uses TRBV6-2 or TRBV6-3 and TRBJ2-7; 11 bases are a match to TRBD1. This CDR3 contains 14 residues. The ends lost 5 bases at V and 9 bases at J; junction bases unmatched: 9. Germline lookup yields CDR1 MNHEY and CDR2 SVGEGT. CDR3: CASSAGQGALGQYF. In DNA form, the CDR3 reads TGTGCCAGCAGTGCAGGACAGGGGGCATTGGGGCAGTACTTC.

This clonotype was detected many times. The chain uses TRBV11-3 and TRBJ2-3, with D perhaps matching TRBD1 (5 bases). The CDR3 runs to 15 residues. Germline V gene sequence: CDR1 SGHNT, CDR2 YENEEA. Between the trimmed V and J ends, which lost 0 bases and 4 bases, there was a span of 11 bases. CDR3 sequence reads: CASSLDLLGADTQYF. CDR3 DNA sequence: TGTGCCAGCAGCTTAGATCTTCTAGGGGCAGATACGCAGTATTTT.

This clonotype turned up a few times. CDR3 DNA: TGCAGTGCTAGAGGTTCCGGACTAGCGGGAGGGCCCACAGATACGCAGTATTTT. Translated: CSARGSGLAGGPTDTQYF. The gene calls are TRBV20-1 and TRBJ2-3; 15 bases fit TRBD2. V shed 1 base, J shed 2 bases, and the junction held 7 bases outside the gene matches. Germline CDR1 and CDR2: DFQATT and SNEGSKA (reference sequence). This CDR3 has 18 residues.

This clonotype was seen only a few times. This chain links TRBV6-2 or TRBV6-3 with TRBJ2-7, with 8 bases that match TRBD1. The CDR3 covers 14 residues. Looked up from germline, CDR1 is MNHEY and CDR2 is SVGEGT. The V segment lost 6 bases and the J segment 6 bases; nucleotides outside the gene matches: 10. The DNA of the CDR3 is TGTGCCAGCAGAGCAACCTACAGGGGGGCCGAGCAGTACTTC. Its translation is CASRATYRGAEQYF.